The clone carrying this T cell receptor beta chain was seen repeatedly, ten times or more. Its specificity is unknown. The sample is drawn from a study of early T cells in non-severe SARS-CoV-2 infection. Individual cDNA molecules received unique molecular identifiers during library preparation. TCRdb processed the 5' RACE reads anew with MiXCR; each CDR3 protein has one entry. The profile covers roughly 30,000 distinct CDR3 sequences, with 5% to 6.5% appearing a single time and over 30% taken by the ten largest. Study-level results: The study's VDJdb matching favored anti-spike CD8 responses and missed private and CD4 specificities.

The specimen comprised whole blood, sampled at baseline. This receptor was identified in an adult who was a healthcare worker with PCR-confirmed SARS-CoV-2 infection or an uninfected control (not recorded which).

CDR3 protein: CASSLYLVGLSYEQYF. CDR3 nucleotides: TGTGCCAGCAGCTTGTATCTAGTGGGCCTTTCCTACGAGCAGTACTTC. The J gene is TRBJ2-7, the V gene TRBV11-2; D is uncertain. CDR3 size: 16 residues. Germline loops: CDR1 SGHAT, CDR2 FQNNGV. V shed 3 bases and J shed 1 base, with 16 bases lying between them.